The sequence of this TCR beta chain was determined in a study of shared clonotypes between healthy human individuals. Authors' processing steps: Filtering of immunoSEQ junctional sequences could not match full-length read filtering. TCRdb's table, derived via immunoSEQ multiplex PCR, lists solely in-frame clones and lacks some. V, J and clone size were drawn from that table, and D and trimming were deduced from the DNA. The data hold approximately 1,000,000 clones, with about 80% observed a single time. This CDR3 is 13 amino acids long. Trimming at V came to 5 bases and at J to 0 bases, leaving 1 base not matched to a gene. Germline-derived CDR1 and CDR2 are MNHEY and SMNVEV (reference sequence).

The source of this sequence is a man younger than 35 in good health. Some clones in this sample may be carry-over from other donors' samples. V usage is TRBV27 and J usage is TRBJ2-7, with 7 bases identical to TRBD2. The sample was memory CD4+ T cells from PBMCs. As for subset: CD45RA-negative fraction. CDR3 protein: CASSGGGSYEQYF. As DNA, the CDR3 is TGTGCCAGCAGTGGGGGGGGCTCCTACGAGCAGTACTTC.